The rows below give T cell receptor beta chains drawn from one sample of a study of cytomegalovirus exposure and HLA in healthy donors. The repertoire was sequenced with immunoSEQ multiplex PCR; TCRdb's copy has only in-frame clones and lacks some. The sample has tens of thousands of clones; 94% are singletons. What was sequenced was PBMCs. The receptors were gathered from a woman under 30 in good health and CMV-seronegative. Both conserved end residues are part of each CDR3.

CDR3 | J | V
CASSLGLGLDTGNTIYF | TRBJ1-3 | TRBV7-9
CASSLRTDTDTQYF | TRBJ2-3 | TRBV7-7
CASSPQRAVGPQHF | TRBJ1-5 | TRBV6-4
CASSPRGGLDQPQHF | TRBJ1-5 | TRBV18
CASSFIPRANYGYTF | TRBJ1-2 | TRBV7-7
CASSPGTGGINNYGYTF | TRBJ1-2 | TRBV18
CASSDSGQGIYEQYF | . | TRBV6-1
CASSTPRLRTTKWETQYF | TRBJ2-5 | TRBV7-9
CASSSNPSTDTQYF | TRBJ2-3 | TRBV7-3
CASSTPGQITEKLFF | TRBJ1-4 | TRBV7-2
CASAPGSQSPLHF | TRBJ1-6 | TRBV4-1
CASSLAAGGNTYNEQFF | TRBJ2-1 | TRBV5-1
CASSLIPGTSGGNEQFF | TRBJ2-1 | TRBV5-1
CASSYLDSANTEAFF | TRBJ1-1 | TRBV6-5
CASSITGTGIRETQYF | TRBJ2-5 | TRBV7-2
CASSPRQGAQDTQYF | TRBJ2-3 | TRBV9
CASSRGGPQREQFF | TRBJ2-1 | TRBV27
CASSSRGGGEQFF | TRBJ2-1 | TRBV4-1